Within the sample, the clone carrying this TCR beta chain is medium-sized. What it recognizes is unknown. Clones were sequenced by immunoSEQ multiplex PCR, and TCRdb holds only the in-frame ones, with some missing. This sample yields 23,000 or so clones, of which roughly 60% are seen a single time; approximately 23% belongs to the top ten. These data come from a study of radiation and T cells in renal cell carcinoma. The study, taken as a whole, reports: Compared with controls, irradiated tumors showed greater TCR clonality. Intratumoral heterogeneity was not captured in these approximately 0.9 g regions. Dominant CDR3 motifs were more common in irradiated tumors than controls.

Documented treatment: treatment-naive control, cytoreductive nephrectomy. Control tumors came from treatment-naive patients without prior radiation. The CDR3 runs 14 residues. The germline CDR1 and CDR2 sequences are MNHNS and SASEGT. The ends were cut back, 9 bases at V and 2 bases at J, with 11 bases in the middle. The source is a man aged 40-55 years with renal cell carcinoma. Sequenced here: tumor tissue, sampled from a patient whose treatment was nephrectomy without radiotherapy. The genes are TRBV6-1 and TRBJ1-6; TRBD1 is a possible D gene (5 bases). CDR3 DNA: TGTGCCAGTGCCGCAGGGCCCTATAATTCACCCCTCCACTTT. Translation gives CASAAGPYNSPLHF.